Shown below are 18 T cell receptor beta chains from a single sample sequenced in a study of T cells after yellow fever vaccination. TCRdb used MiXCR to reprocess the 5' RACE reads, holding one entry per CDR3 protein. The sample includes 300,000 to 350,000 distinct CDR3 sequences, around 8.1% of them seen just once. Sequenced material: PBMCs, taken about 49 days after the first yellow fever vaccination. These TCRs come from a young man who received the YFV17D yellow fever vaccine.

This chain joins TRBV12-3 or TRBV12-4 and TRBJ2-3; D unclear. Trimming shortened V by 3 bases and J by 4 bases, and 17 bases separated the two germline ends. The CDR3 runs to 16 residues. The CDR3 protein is CASSFNAPFRPDTQYF. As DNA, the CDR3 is TGTGCCAGCAGTTTCAATGCCCCTTTTCGTCCAGATACGCAGTATTTT.

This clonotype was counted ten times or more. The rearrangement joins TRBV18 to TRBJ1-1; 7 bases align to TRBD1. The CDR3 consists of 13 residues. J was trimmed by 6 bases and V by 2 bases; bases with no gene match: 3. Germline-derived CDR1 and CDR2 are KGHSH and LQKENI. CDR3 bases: TGTGCCAGCTCACCAGACAGGGTAGCTGAAGCTTTCTTT. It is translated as CASSPDRVAEAFF.

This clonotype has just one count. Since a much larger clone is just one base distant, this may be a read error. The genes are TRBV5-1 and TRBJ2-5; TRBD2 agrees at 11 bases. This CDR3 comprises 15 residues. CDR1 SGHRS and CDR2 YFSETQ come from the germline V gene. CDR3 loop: CTSSLGTSGKETQYF. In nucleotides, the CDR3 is TGCACCAGCAGCTTGGGGACTAGCGGAAAAGAGACCCAGTACTTC.

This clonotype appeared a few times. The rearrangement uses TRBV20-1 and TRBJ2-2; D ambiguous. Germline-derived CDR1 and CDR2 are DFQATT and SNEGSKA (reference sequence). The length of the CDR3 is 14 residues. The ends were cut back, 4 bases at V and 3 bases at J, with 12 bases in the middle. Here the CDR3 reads CSAKRLLHTGELFF. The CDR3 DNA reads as TGCAGTGCTAAACGACTGTTACACACCGGGGAGCTGTTTTTT.

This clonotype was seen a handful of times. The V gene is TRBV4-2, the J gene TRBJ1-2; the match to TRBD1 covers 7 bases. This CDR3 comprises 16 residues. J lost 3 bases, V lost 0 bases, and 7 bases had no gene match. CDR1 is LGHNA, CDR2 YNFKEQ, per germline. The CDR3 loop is CASSQEYRGSDYGYTF. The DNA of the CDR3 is TGTGCCAGCAGCCAAGAGTACAGGGGATCCGACTATGGCTACACCTTC.

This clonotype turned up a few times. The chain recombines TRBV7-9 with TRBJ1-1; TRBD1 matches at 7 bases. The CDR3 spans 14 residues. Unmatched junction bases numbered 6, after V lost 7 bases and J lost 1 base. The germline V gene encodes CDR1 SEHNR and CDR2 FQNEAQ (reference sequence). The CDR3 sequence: CASTARQGNTEAFF. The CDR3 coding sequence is TGTGCCAGCACCGCCCGACAGGGGAACACTGAAGCTTTCTTT.

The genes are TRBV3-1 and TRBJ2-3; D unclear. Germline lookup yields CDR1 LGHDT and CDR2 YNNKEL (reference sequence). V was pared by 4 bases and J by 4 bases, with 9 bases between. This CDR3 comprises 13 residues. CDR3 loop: CASSLTGSDTQYF. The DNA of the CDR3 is TGTGCCAGCAGCCTGACTGGTTCAGATACGCAGTATTTT.

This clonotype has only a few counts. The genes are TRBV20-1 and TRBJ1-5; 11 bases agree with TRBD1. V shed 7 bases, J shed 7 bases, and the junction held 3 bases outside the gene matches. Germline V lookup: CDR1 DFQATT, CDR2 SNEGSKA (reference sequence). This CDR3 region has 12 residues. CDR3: CSVGQGVQPQHF. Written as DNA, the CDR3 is TGCAGTGTGGGACAGGGGGTACAGCCCCAGCATTTT.

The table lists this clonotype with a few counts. The CDR3 loop reads CASSHYAERGASITYEQYF. CDR3 in DNA: TGCGCCAGCAGCCATTACGCTGAGCGGGGGGCTTCAATCACCTACGAGCAGTACTTC. The chain couples TRBV5-1 to TRBJ2-7; 9 bases align to TRBD2. From germline, CDR1 is SGHRS and CDR2 YFSETQ. This CDR3 region has 19 residues. The trim removed 4 bases at V and 2 bases at J, leaving 19 bases unmatched.

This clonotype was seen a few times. CDR3 in amino acids: CASSKTGFWADTQYF. Written as DNA, the CDR3 is TGCGCCAGCAGCAAGACCGGCTTTTGGGCAGATACGCAGTATTTT. This rearrangement joins TRBV5-1 to TRBJ2-3; D is undetermined. Germline V gene sequence: CDR1 SGHRS, CDR2 YFSETQ. Trimming stripped 4 bases from V and 4 bases from J, with 16 bases between. This CDR3 region has 15 residues.

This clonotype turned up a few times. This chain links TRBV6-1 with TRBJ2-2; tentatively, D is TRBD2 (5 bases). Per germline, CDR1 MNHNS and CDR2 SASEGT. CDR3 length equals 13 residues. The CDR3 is CAPRSEGTGELFF. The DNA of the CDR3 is TGTGCGCCGAGGTCCGAGGGCACCGGGGAGCTGTTTTTT.

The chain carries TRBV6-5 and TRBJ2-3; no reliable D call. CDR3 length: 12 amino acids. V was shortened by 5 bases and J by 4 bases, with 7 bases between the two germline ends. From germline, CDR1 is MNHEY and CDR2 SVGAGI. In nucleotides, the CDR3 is TGTGCCAGCAGTCAAACGGCAGATACGCAGTATTTT. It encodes CASSQTADTQYF.

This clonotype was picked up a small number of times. CDR3: CATREIGGSGANVLTF. CDR3 nucleotide sequence: TGTGCCACCAGAGAGATAGGGGGCTCCGGGGCCAACGTCCTGACTTTC. The rearrangement links TRBV2 to TRBJ2-6; 7 nucleotides align to TRBD1. Trimming took 10 bases from V and 4 from J; bases not matched to a gene: 13. The CDR3 runs to 16 residues. CDR1 is SNHLY and CDR2 is FYNNEI in the germline V gene.

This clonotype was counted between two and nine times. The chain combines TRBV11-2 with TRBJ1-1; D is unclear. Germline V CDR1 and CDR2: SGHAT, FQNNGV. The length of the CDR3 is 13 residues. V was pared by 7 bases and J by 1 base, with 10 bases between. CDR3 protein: CASKFSENTEAFF. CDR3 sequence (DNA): TGTGCCAGCAAGTTCTCAGAGAACACTGAAGCTTTCTTT.

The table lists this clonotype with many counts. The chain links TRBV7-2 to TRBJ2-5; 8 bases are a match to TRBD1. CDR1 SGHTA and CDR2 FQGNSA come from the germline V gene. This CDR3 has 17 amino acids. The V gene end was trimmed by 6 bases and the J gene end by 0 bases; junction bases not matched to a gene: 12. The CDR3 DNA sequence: TGTGCCAGCAGAGATCGGACAGGGCGTAGGAACCAAGAGACCCAGTACTTC. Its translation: CASRDRTGRRNQETQYF.

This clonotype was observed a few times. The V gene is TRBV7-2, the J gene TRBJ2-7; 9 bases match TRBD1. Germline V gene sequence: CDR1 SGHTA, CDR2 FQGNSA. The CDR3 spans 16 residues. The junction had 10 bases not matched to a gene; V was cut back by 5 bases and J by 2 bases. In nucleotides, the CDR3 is TGTGCCAGCAGCCATCGTCCGGGACAGGGTCCCTACGAGCAGTACGTC. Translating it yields CASSHRPGQGPYEQYV.

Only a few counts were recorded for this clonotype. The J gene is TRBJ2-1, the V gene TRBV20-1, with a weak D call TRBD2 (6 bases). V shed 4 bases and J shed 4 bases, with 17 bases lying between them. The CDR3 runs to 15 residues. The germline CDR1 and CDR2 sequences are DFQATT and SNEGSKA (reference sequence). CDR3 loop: CSANSGGSPYNEQFF. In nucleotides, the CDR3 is TGCAGTGCTAATAGCGGTGGGTCCCCTTACAATGAGCAGTTCTTC.

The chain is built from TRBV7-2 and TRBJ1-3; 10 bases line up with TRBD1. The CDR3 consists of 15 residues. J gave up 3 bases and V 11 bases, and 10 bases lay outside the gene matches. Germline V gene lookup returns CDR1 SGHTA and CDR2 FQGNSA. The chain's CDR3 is CAGARQGAFGNTIYF. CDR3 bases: TGTGCCGGGGCCCGACAGGGGGCATTTGGAAACACCATATATTTT.